These 9 T cell receptor beta chains share one sample of origin, sequenced in a study of tumor-infiltrating lymphocytes in primary liver carcinoma. Co-extraction yielded RNA and DNA from approximately 20-30 mg of unsorted bulk tissue. Starting from 500 ng of total RNA, TCR beta cDNA was produced with a primer in the constant region. Three-round nested multiplex PCR performed with slightly modified ARM-PCR produced the TCR beta libraries. TRBV1-TRBV30 forward primers paired with a C-beta reverse primer were used in the first two PCR rounds, which ran roughly 9 cycles each. TCRdb analysed the multiplex PCR reads with MiXCR anew, one entry per CDR3 protein. Among around 37,000 distinct CDR3 sequences listed, approximately 71% were seen once. Sequenced input: tumor-adjacent normal liver tissue. The receptors come from a man aged 40-49 years with primary liver carcinoma and hepatitis B virus infection.

The chain is built from TRBV6-2 or TRBV6-3 and TRBJ1-1; D gene ambiguous. This CDR3 spans 12 amino acids. Trimming took 6 bases from V and 2 from J, leaving 7 bases between them. Germline V gene data show CDR1 as MNHEY and CDR2 as SVGEGT. The CDR3 is CASRTCNTEAFF. The DNA of the CDR3 is TGTGCCAGCAGGACATGTAACACTGAAGCTTTCTTT.

On this clonotype itself: One end of the junction varies from germline; a read error may be responsible. The chain uses TRBV11-3 and TRBJ1-1; TRBD1 matches 7 bases. The germline V gene encodes CDR1 SGHNT and CDR2 YENEEA. This CDR3 is 15 amino acids long. The CDR3 DNA reads as TGTGCCAGCAGCCGCAGGGGGTCAGGGGACACTAAAGCCTTCTTT. Translating it yields CASSRRGSGDTKAFF. Using reference TRBV11-3 and TRBJ1-1 for the parts outside the CDR3, the full variable domain is EAGVVQSPRYKIIEKKQPVAFWCNPISGHNTLYWYLQNLGQGPELLIRYENEEAVDDSQLPKDRFSAERLKGVDSTLKIQPAELGDSAVYLCASSRRGSGDTKAFFGQGTRLTVV.

The V gene is TRBV30, the J gene TRBJ2-1; 7 bases fit TRBD2. The CDR3 extends over 13 amino acids. The germline gives CDR1 GTSNPN, CDR2 SVGIG (reference sequence). CDR3 sequence reads: CFWGGLFHNEQFF. CDR3 nucleotides: TGTTTCTGGGGGGGACTTTTTCACAATGAGCAGTTCTTC.

A single count supports this clonotype. The germline gene is not matched at one end of the junction; a read error may be the cause. The rearrangement links TRBV6-2 or TRBV6-3 to TRBJ2-7; TRBD1 aligns across 8 bases. CDR1 and CDR2 from the germline V gene are MNHEY and SVGEGT. The length of the CDR3 is 14 residues. For the CDR3, the DNA is TGTGCAAGCAGTTACTTTGGACAGGGCTACGAGCAATACTTC. Translation gives CASSYFGQGYEQYF.

As regards this clonotype: At one end, the junction sequence differs from germline, possibly due to a read error. The J gene is TRBJ2-1, the V gene TRBV6-4; D tentatively reads TRBD1 or TRBD2 (5 bases each). Germline CDR1 reads MRHNA; CDR2 reads SNTAGT. The CDR3 contains 13 residues. The chain's CDR3 is CASSGQNYYEQFF. The CDR3 DNA follows: TGTGCCAGCTCGGGGCAGAACTACTATGAGCAGTTCTTC.

The chain is built from TRBV11-2 and TRBJ2-7; D may be TRBD1 or TRBD2 (7 bases each). The CDR3 is made up of 13 amino acids. In germline, CDR1 is SGHAT, CDR2 FQNNGV. This chain's CDR3 is CTTSLCRGGEQYF. CDR3 DNA: TGTACCACCAGCTTATGCAGGGGGGGCGAGCAGTACTTC.

Comment on this clonotype: At one boundary the junction diverges from the germline segment, which might be a read error. J is TRBJ1-5 and V is TRBV7-8, with 10 bases aligning to TRBD1. Germline values: CDR1 SGHVS, CDR2 FQNEAQ. This CDR3 has 15 residues. The CDR3 region has the DNA TGTGCCAGCGGCCTAGGGACAGGGGAGAATCAGCCCCAGCTTTTT. As protein: CASGLGTGENQPQLF.

In this sample, this clonotype turned up once. Germline is not matched at one junction end, which may reflect a read error. The V and J genes are TRBV13 and TRBJ2-4; 7 bases agree with TRBD2. The germline gives CDR1 PRHDT, CDR2 FYEKMQ (reference sequence). The CDR3 has 17 residues. CDR3: CASSLVSGGLDKKIQYF. DNA for the CDR3: TGTGCCAGCAGCTTAGTCTCCGGGGGGTTGGACAAAAAGATTCAGTACTTC.

As to this clonotype: Because it lacks the conserved phenylalanine or tryptophan at the end, this CDR3 is likely a read error. The DNA is left out, because the CDR3 cannot be placed on it with certainty; the CDR3 is given as TCRdb lists it. V usage is TRBV14 and J usage is TRBJ2-1. Ends included, the CDR3 has 10 residues. CDR1 is SGHDN, CDR2 FVKESK, per germline. CDR3 in amino acids: CANSRPTAFS.